This record covers a single T cell receptor (beta chain). Its target is unknown. The treatment was: approximately nine-day PBMC culture with coronavirus spike peptide pools or control peptides (ViraFEST assay). Positive PCR dates ranged from March to December 2020; these dates predated US Alpha, Beta and Delta variants. The data were obtained in a study of vaccination and CD4 T cells after COVID-19. Study-level findings and limits: Spike mono-reactivity held for 304 of 307 vaccine-specific clones in convalescent patients. Convalescent patients' median share of reactive clones seen only post-vaccination was around 90%.

The V gene's germline CDR1 is SGHRS and CDR2 YFSETQ. The CDR3 extends over 16 amino acids. V was shortened by 4 bases and J by 2 bases, with 19 bases between the two germline ends. Cultured CD4+ T-cell DNA underwent Oncomine TCR Beta short-read sequencing. One entry per CDR3 protein, called by TCRdb with MiXCR from the PCR reads. Of about 13,000 distinct CDR3 sequences in the sample, 44% were seen once. Sequenced sample: CD4+ T cells from blood, cultured in vitro. This receptor was identified in a human donor who had recovered from COVID-19. The rearrangement uses TRBV5-1 and TRBJ2-7, with D possibly called TRBD1 or TRBD2 (5 bases each). CDR3 amino acids: CASSTGTRTPAYEQYF. DNA for the CDR3: TGCGCCAGCAGCACCGGGACCCGGACACCTGCCTACGAGCAGTACTTC.